This T cell receptor (beta chain) appears in the sequencing data of a study of blood T cells in healthy people across ages. The CDR3 is made up of 16 amino acids. Germline-derived CDR1 and CDR2 are LGHNA and YSLEER. Trimming shortened V by 0 bases and J by 7 bases, and 19 bases separated the two germline ends. Using a J-beta primer mix together with a sample-barcoded 5' primer, a second PCR was run for roughly 6 to 12 cycles. One entry per CDR3 protein results from TCRdb running MiXCR on the 5' RACE reads. The table lists 870,000 or so distinct CDR3 sequences, more than 25% of them singletons. This clonotype was found a few times. The target antigen is unknown. This may arise from a read error, as a much more abundant clone is one base away. Study outcomes and limitations: Conclusively comparing naive with antigen-experienced cells was impossible with unsorted PBMCs.

Sequenced: blood. The rearrangement uses TRBV4-3 and TRBJ2-7, with D uncertain. This receptor was taken from a woman aged 80 or older in good health. CDR3 loop: CASSQEWSVSYNEQYF. CDR3 sequence (DNA): TGCGCCAGCAGCCAAGAATGGTCGGTAAGCTACAATGAGCAGTACTTC.